Listed below are T cell receptor beta chains from one sample, sequenced in a study of blood T cell repertoires in COVID-19. Profiled with immunoSEQ multiplex PCR; TCRdb holds only in-frame clones, not every one. The profile shows approximately 150,000 clones, approximately 88% of them singletons. Sequenced sample: peripheral blood. The receptor set was obtained from a human donor in a cohort sampled during active COVID-19. Both conserved end residues are part of each CDR3. A D gene is named only where the DNA matches it firmly. Clone sizes are given selectively: once, few, many, or a class where the clone is expanded.

v_gene	abundance	j_gene	d_gene	CDR3aa	CDR3nt
TRBV6-5	NA	TRBJ2-1	NA	CASSGGPFDEQFF	TGTGCCAGCAGCGGGGGGCCTTTCGATGAGCAGTTCTTC
TRBV28	NA	TRBJ1-3	NA	CASAGHSSGNTIYF	TGTGCCAGCGCCGGACACAGCTCTGGAAACACCATATATTTT
TRBV19	NA	TRBJ1-2	NA	CASSSDRSPYGYTF	TGTGCCAGTAGTTCCGACAGAAGCCCCTATGGCTACACCTTC
TRBV20-1	NA	TRBJ1-2	NA	CSASVGGNYGYTF	TGCAGTGCTAGTGTGGGGGGAAACTATGGCTACACCTTC
TRBV6-8	NA	TRBJ2-7	NA	CASTRRGFEQYF	TGTGCCAGCACTCGGCGGGGTTTCGAGCAGTACTTC
TRBV5-4	NA	TRBJ1-2	NA	CAWEGTNYGYTF	TGTGCCTGGGAGGGTACTAACTATGGCTACACCTTC
TRBV7-3	NA	TRBJ2-3	TRBD2	CASSLTSSGGHTQYF	TGTGCCAGCAGCTTAACTAGTAGCGGGGGGCATACGCAGTATTTT
TRBV5-1	NA	TRBJ2-1	TRBD2	CASSLRGGGVSRNEQFF	TGCGCCAGCAGCTTACGAGGCGGGGGAGTATCTCGGAATGAGCAGTTCTTC
TRBV19	NA	TRBJ1-1	NA	CASSIADSHTEAFF	TGTGCCAGTAGTATAGCCGACTCCCACACTGAAGCTTTCTTT
TRBV4-2	once	TRBJ1-3	NA	CASSRGVLGNTIYF	TGTGCCAGCAGCCGCGGCGTCTTGGGAAACACCATATATTTT
TRBV3-1/TRBV3-2	NA	TRBJ2-5	TRBD2	CASSQEAGGPGVTQYF	TGTGCCAGCAGCCAAGAAGCGGGGGGGCCAGGGGTGACCCAGTACTTC
TRBV9	NA	TRBJ1-1	NA	CASSVMEGEAFF	TGTGCCAGCAGCGTAATGGAGGGCGAAGCTTTCTTT
TRBV5-6	NA	TRBJ2-1	NA	CASTIRLSGEQFF	TGTGCCAGCACTATCCGACTGAGCGGTGAGCAGTTCTTC